This T cell receptor (beta chain) was recorded in a study of blood T cell repertoires in COVID-19. About the study: Material from acute and convalescent COVID-19 was sourced from the United States, Italy and Spain. PBMCs, B-cell-depleted T cells, or T cells provided the cDNA or gDNA that made up the material.

Germline CDR1 SGHAT, CDR2 FQNNGV. This CDR3 comprises 15 residues. V lost 1 base, J lost 6 bases, and 13 bases lay in between. Study processing details: Reference gene primer amplification in the assay estimated nucleated cell counts. Sequenced by immunoSEQ multiplex PCR; TCRdb stores in-frame clones only, minus some. The DNA was the basis for D and trimming; V, J and clone size are from that table. The sample consists of 260,000 or so clones, 88% of them appearing once. The sequence was collected from a man between 18 and 35 years old with active or convalescent COVID-19. The sample comprised peripheral blood. The chain has TRBV11-2 and TRBJ2-4, with a possible D match to TRBD2 (6 bases). The CDR3 loop reads CASSLVWGVGNIQYF. The CDR3 DNA follows: TGTGCCAGCAGCTTAGTTTGGGGGGTTGGAAACATTCAGTACTTC.